This T cell receptor beta chain was captured in a study of T-cell memory formation after mild COVID-19. Study details: TCR clusters largely stayed donor specific.

Study-level findings and limits: Most CD4+ clones that shrank were in CM and EM, while CD8+ ones turned up in EMRA. Later expanders leaned CD4+, whereas day 15 to 85 contracting clones were balanced CD4/CD8.

Employing constant-segment primers, 5'RACE generated TCR alpha and TCR beta cDNA libraries bearing sample barcodes and UMIs. TCRdb itself ran the 5' RACE reads through MiXCR, one entry per CDR3 protein. The data contain more than 350,000 distinct CDR3 sequences, 20% to 25% of them singletons. This CDR3 is built from 20 residues. V shed 0 bases, J shed 1 base, and the junction held 15 bases outside the gene matches. Per germline, CDR1 LGHNA and CDR2 YNFKEQ. This clonotype turned up a few times. Its antigen is unidentified. The chain combines TRBV4-2 with TRBJ1-1; 9 bases line up with TRBD1. Source material: PBMCs or a T cell subset sorted from them (not recorded which). This clonotype was obtained from an adult woman who had mild COVID-19 (a few samples of this study predate the infection). Cell type and time point are not known. The CDR3 loop is CASSQDGRTGAIVPNTEAFF. CDR3 sequence (DNA): TGTGCCAGCAGCCAAGATGGCCGGACAGGGGCAATCGTTCCGAACACTGAAGCTTTCTTT.